The 21 T cell receptor beta chains reported below all come from one sample, sequenced in a study of quantifying T cell responses using KT2 cells. About the research overall: TCR alpha and beta constant-region primers primed reverse transcription of RNA.

An oligo carrying a UMI was ligated to the cDNA 3' end. First-round PCR used approximately 4 cycles and beta primers RC1.1 and RC1.2 covering TRBC1 and TRBC2. TCRdb redid the calling of the UMI-ligation and nested PCR reads with MiXCR, one entry per CDR3 protein. This table holds tens of thousands of distinct CDR3 sequences, around 10% found once. The specimen was PBMCs spiked with cells of the T cell clone KT2. Every receptor here comes from a human donor.

This clonotype was recorded a few times. The rearrangement links TRBV2 to TRBJ2-1; TRBD1 agrees at 10 bases. V lost 4 bases, J lost 6 bases, and 6 bases stayed unmatched. This CDR3 has 15 amino acids. Germline values: CDR1 SNHLY, CDR2 FYNNEI. The CDR3 protein is CASSAERTGGNEQFF. The CDR3 bases are TGTGCCAGCAGTGCAGAGAGGACAGGGGGCAATGAGCAGTTCTTC.

This rearrangement joins TRBV7-2 to TRBJ2-3; TRBD2 matches at 8 bases. The V gene's germline CDR1 is SGHTA and CDR2 FQGNSA. V gave up 4 bases and J gave up 6 bases; unmatched junction bases: 12. CDR3 size: 16 residues. Here the CDR3 reads CASSYQAGAPRDTQYF. The CDR3 region has the DNA TGTGCCAGCAGCTACCAAGCGGGAGCCCCGAGGGATACGCAGTATTTT.

This clonotype was seen more than once but under ten times. The V call is TRBV5-1, the J call TRBJ2-3, with 7 bases fitting TRBD2. After removal of 1 base from V and 0 bases from J, the junction contained 8 bases not matched to a gene. Germline-derived CDR1 and CDR2 are SGHRS and YFSETQ. The CDR3 has 17 residues. CDR3 amino acids: CASSLTVGTTSTDTQYF. In nucleotides, the CDR3 is TGCGCCAGCAGCTTGACAGTGGGGACTACTAGCACAGATACGCAGTATTTT.

This clonotype came up a few times. This CDR3 reads CSDTTEAGTEAFF. The CDR3 coding sequence is TGCAGCGACACGACCGAGGCGGGGACTGAAGCTTTCTTT. The chain has TRBV29-1 and TRBJ1-1, with D hard to call. Per the germline V gene, CDR1 is SQVTM and CDR2 is ANQGSEA. The length of the CDR3 is 13 residues. Trimming removed 7 bases at V and 5 bases at J, with 17 bases between.

V gene TRBV4-3 combines with J gene TRBJ2-3, with 11 bases that match TRBD2. CDR1 and CDR2 (germline): LGHNA, YSLEER. Trimming took 2 bases from V and 4 from J; bases not matched to a gene: 2. The CDR3 is made up of 15 amino acids. CDR3 loop: CASSQLAGGSDTQYF. In nucleotides, the CDR3 is TGCGCCAGCAGCCAACTAGCGGGAGGATCAGATACGCAGTATTTT.

The rearrangement uses TRBV27 and TRBJ2-5; 7 nucleotides line up with TRBD1. Per the germline V gene, CDR1 is MNHEY and CDR2 is SMNVEV (reference sequence). The ends lost 3 bases at V and 7 bases at J; junction bases unmatched: 8. CDR3 length: 14 amino acids. CDR3 nucleotides: TGTGCCAGCAGTTTCTCCGGGACAGACGGGACCCAGTACTTC. Amino acid sequence: CASSFSGTDGTQYF.

This clonotype occurred many times. The chain couples TRBV7-9 to TRBJ2-6; D is possibly TRBD2 (5 bases). Germline CDR1 and CDR2: SEHNR and FQNEAQ (reference sequence). This CDR3 region has 15 residues. The V and J ends lost 8 bases and 1 base respectively, with 12 bases between them. The CDR3 spells CASGGIGSGANVLTF. CDR3 DNA sequence: TGTGCCAGCGGAGGAATAGGTTCTGGGGCCAACGTCCTGACTTTC.

V and J are TRBV7-9 and TRBJ2-2; the D gene is possibly TRBD2 (5 bases). Germline V gives CDR1 SEHNR, CDR2 FQNEAQ (reference sequence). The germline V and J ends were trimmed by 5 bases and 0 bases, with 31 bases remaining between them. The CDR3 extends over 22 amino acids. The CDR3 loop reads CASSLRNQGPRRRPPNTGELFF. CDR3 bases: TGTGCCAGCAGCCTCCGGAACCAAGGACCGAGACGGAGGCCCCCGAACACCGGGGAGCTGTTTTTT.

The J gene is TRBJ2-5, the V gene TRBV5-1; D could derive from TRBD1 or TRBD2 (5 bases each). The CDR3 is made up of 13 amino acids. Germline-derived CDR1 and CDR2 are SGHRS and YFSETQ. Trimming pared 3 bases from V and 2 bases from J, leaving 8 bases between. Here the CDR3 DNA reads TGCGCCAGCAGCTGGGACCTACAAGAGACCCAGTACTTC. It specifies CASSWDLQETQYF.

The V gene is TRBV7-2, the J gene TRBJ2-7, with D tentatively TRBD1 (5 bases). V was cut by 2 bases and J by 7 bases, with 12 bases left in between. Germline V lookup: CDR1 SGHTA, CDR2 FQGNSA. The CDR3 consists of 13 residues. In DNA, the CDR3 is TGTGCCAGCAGCTTATCCTGGGGCGAGGAGCAGTACTTC. It yields the protein CASSLSWGEEQYF.

This clonotype showed up many times. V usage is TRBV12-3 or TRBV12-4 and J usage is TRBJ2-5; D call uncertain. This CDR3 contains 12 residues. Trimming took off 7 bases at V and 1 base at J, with 7 bases between the two ends. CDR3 sequence (DNA): TGTGCCAGCAACCGCTTCCAAGAGACCCAGTACTTC. Translated: CASNRFQETQYF.

In its sample, this clonotype was seen a few times. V gene TRBV3-1 combines with J gene TRBJ1-2; D might be TRBD1 (5 bases). The CDR3 length is 15 residues. V was shortened by 2 bases and J by 2 bases, with 12 bases between the two germline ends. The germline V gene has CDR1 LGHDT and CDR2 YNNKEL (reference sequence). The CDR3 region is CASSQSMTDNYGYTF. CDR3 nucleotide sequence: TGTGCCAGCAGCCAATCCATGACAGACAACTATGGCTACACCTTC.

This clonotype was detected ten times or more. The genes are TRBV4-3 and TRBJ2-1; D is perhaps TRBD2 (6 bases). This CDR3 contains 14 residues. The V end lost 3 bases, the J end lost 8 bases, and 14 bases lay between the germline ends. Per germline, CDR1 LGHNA and CDR2 YSLEER. The CDR3, as DNA: TGCGCCAGCAGCCAGGAAGGGACTCTGGATGAGCAGTTCTTC. Its protein is CASSQEGTLDEQFF.

This clonotype was seen ten or more times. The chain employs TRBV20-1 and TRBJ2-1; 7 bases map to TRBD1. Germline V gene sequence: CDR1 DFQATT, CDR2 SNEGSKA (reference sequence). The CDR3 totals 14 residues. J was trimmed by 2 bases and V by 3 bases; bases with no gene match: 4. The CDR3 sequence: CSARETGPYNEQFF. The CDR3 nucleotides are TGCAGTGCTAGGGAGACAGGGCCCTACAATGAGCAGTTCTTC.

Many counts were recorded for this clonotype. The chain couples TRBV19 to TRBJ2-1, with D maybe TRBD2 (5 bases). The ends were cut back, 2 bases at V and 0 bases at J, with 8 bases in the middle. The CDR3 contains 15 residues. The V gene's germline CDR1 is LNHDA and CDR2 SQIVND (reference sequence). CDR3 region: CASSISGSSYNEQFF. CDR3 in DNA: TGTGCCAGTAGTATAAGTGGGAGCTCCTACAATGAGCAGTTCTTC.

In its sample, this clonotype was seen a few times. The CDR3 is CASSLEPYTEAFF. The CDR3 DNA reads as TGTGCCAGCAGCTTAGAACCCTACACTGAAGCTTTCTTT. The chain couples TRBV7-9 to TRBJ1-1, with D unresolved. CDR1 is SEHNR, CDR2 FQNEAQ, per germline (reference sequence). CDR3 length: 13 residues. The V gene lost 1 base and the J gene lost 3 bases, with 6 bases spanning the gap.

There are a few counts of this clonotype. The chain couples TRBV25-1 to TRBJ1-1, with D tentatively TRBD1 (6 bases). The V end lost 2 bases, the J end lost 5 bases, and 15 bases lay between the germline ends. Per germline, CDR1 MGHDK and CDR2 SYGVNS. This CDR3 is built from 15 residues. DNA of the CDR3: TGTGCCAGCAGTGAAGGGGCAGGGGTGGTAACTGAAGCTTTCTTT. Translated, it gives CASSEGAGVVTEAFF.

This chain links TRBV4-1 with TRBJ2-4; a weak D match, TRBD2 (6 bases). V lost 4 bases, J lost 8 bases, and 15 bases lay in between. The CDR3 totals 14 residues. The V gene's germline CDR1 is MGHRA and CDR2 YSYEKL. The CDR3 sequence is CASSRGDSRDIQYF. The CDR3 region has the DNA TGCGCCAGCAGCCGCGGGGATAGCAGGGACATTCAGTACTTC.

This chain uses TRBV6-1 with TRBJ1-6; D uncertain. CDR3 length: 16 residues. Germline CDR1 MNHNS, CDR2 SASEGT. V was clipped by 3 bases and J by 0 bases, with 9 bases between them. CDR3 nucleotides: TGTGCCAGCAGTGACGACCCGAGCTCCTATAATTCACCCCTCCACTTT. This translates into CASSDDPSSYNSPLHF.

The chain couples TRBV18 to TRBJ1-2, with D perhaps TRBD1 (6 bases). CDR1 is KGHSH, CDR2 LQKENI, per germline. With 3 bases removed from V and 4 bases from J, the gap between germline ends came to 12 bases. The CDR3 has 14 amino acids. The CDR3 reads CASSPAGGAYGYTF. Here the CDR3 DNA reads TGTGCCAGCTCACCCGCGGGGGGGGCCTATGGCTACACCTTC.

This sequence joins TRBV6-6 and TRBJ2-4; 11 bases line up with TRBD2. The CDR3 has 19 residues. V lost 5 bases, J lost 1 base, and 13 bases stayed unmatched. CDR1 MNHNY and CDR2 SVGAGI come from the germline V gene (reference sequence). The CDR3 spells CASSRDSGGARNAKNIQYF. The DNA of the CDR3 is TGTGCCAGCAGTCGAGATAGCGGGGGGGCAAGGAACGCCAAAAACATTCAGTACTTC.